This T cell receptor beta chain appears in the sequencing data of a study of OX40 agonist ivuxolimab in advanced cancers. Study-level background: Patients received ivuxolimab, an agonistic anti-OX40 (CD134) antibody.

The CDR3 contains 16 residues. Germline-derived CDR1 and CDR2 are LGHNA and YNFKEQ. Trimming shortened V by 4 bases and J by 3 bases, and 16 bases separated the two germline ends. Points on this clone: The antigen is not known.

Whole-study results and caveats: Compared with CD4+, CD8+ T cells on average had more expanded clones. Patients with a partial response at 0.1-3.0 mg/kg had among the lowest clonal expansion. Among some nonresponders, normalized T-cell clonal expansion was also low.

Method: immunoSEQ multiplex PCR; TCRdb's copy keeps in-frame clones and lacks some. This table holds 55,000 to 80,000 clones, 80% to 90% found once. The chain carries TRBV4-2 and TRBJ1-5, with D unclear. The sequenced sample was CD4+ or CD8+ T cells sorted from blood, obtained in a trial of the OX40 agonist ivuxolimab. The clonotype comes from an adult with an advanced solid tumor such as melanoma, head and neck, liver or kidney cancer. CDR3 loop: CASSPEDRRDNQPQHF. The CDR3 DNA follows: TGTGCCAGCAGCCCAGAGGACCGGCGGGACAATCAGCCCCAGCATTTT.